The T cell receptor (beta chain) described here comes from a study of control samples from healthy donors and cancer patients. This CDR3 comprises 15 residues. V lost 0 bases and J lost 5; bases outside the gene matches: 5. Germline CDR1 reads MNHEY; CDR2 reads SVGEGT. Produced via immunoSEQ multiplex PCR; TCRdb's table is partial and in-frame only. The table shows approximately 170,000 clones, with roughly 90% occurring only once. The rearrangement uses TRBV6-2 or TRBV6-3 and TRBJ2-7; 9 positions match TRBD2. Sample: blood. The receptor was isolated from a woman aged 30 to 39 in good health. The CDR3 sequence is CASSYSMTSGHEQYF. The CDR3 nucleotides are TGTGCCAGCAGTTACTCGATGACTAGCGGCCACGAGCAGTACTTC.